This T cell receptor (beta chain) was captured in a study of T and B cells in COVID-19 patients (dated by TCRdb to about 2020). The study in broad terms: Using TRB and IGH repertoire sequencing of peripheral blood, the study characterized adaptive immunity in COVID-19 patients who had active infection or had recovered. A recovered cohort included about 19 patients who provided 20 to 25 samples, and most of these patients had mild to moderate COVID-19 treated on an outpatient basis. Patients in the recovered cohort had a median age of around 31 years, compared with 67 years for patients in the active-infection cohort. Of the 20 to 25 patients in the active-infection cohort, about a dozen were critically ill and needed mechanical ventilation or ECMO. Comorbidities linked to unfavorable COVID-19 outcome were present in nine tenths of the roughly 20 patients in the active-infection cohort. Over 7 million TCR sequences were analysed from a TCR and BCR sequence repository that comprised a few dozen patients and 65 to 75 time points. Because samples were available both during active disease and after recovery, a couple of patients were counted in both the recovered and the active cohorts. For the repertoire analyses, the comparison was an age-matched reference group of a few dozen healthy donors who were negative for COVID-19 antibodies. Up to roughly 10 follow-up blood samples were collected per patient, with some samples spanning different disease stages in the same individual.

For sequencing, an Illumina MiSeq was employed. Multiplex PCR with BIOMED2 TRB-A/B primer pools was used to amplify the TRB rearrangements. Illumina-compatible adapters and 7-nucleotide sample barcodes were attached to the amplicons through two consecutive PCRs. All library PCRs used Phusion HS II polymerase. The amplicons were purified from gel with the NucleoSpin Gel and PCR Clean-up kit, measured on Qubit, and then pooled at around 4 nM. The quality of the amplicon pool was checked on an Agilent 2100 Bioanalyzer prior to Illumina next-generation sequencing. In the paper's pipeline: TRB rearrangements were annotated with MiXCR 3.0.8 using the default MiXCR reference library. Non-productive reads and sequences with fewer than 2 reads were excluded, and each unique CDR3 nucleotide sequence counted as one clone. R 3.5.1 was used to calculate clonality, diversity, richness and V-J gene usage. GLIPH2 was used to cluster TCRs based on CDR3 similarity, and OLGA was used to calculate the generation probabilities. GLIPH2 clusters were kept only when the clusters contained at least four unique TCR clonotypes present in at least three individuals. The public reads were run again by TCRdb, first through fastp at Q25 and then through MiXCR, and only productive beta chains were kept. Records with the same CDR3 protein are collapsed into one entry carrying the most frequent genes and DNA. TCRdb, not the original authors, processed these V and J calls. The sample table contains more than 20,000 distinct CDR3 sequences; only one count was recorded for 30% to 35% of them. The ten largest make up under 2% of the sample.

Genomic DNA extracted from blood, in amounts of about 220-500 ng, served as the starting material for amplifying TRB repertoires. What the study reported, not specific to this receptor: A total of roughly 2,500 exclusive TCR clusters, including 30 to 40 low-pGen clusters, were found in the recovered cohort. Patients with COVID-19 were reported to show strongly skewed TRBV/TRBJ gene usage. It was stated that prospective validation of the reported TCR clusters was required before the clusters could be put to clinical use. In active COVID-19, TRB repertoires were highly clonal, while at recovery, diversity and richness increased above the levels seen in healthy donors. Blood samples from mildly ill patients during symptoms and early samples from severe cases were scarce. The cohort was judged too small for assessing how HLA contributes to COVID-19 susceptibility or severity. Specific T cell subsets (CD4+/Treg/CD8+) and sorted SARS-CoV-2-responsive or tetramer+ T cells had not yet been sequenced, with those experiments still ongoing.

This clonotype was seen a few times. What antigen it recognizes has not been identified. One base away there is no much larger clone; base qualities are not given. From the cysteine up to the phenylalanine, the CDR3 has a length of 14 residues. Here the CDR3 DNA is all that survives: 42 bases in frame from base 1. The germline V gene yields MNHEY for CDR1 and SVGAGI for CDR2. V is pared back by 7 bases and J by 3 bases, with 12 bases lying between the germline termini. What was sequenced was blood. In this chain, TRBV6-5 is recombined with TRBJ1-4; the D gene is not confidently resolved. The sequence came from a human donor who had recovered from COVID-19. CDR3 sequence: CASKNHEANEKLFF. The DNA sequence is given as TGTGCCAGCAAAAATCATGAAGCTAATGAAAAACTGTTTTTT.